This T cell receptor beta chain comes out of a study of blood T cell repertoires in COVID-19. Study-wide context: Collection of acute and convalescent COVID-19 samples took place in the United States, Italy and Spain.

A few counts support this clone. In the original analysis: Amplifying reference gene primers gave estimates of nucleated cell counts. TCRdb's table, derived via immunoSEQ multiplex PCR, lists solely in-frame clones and lacks some. The V and J calls and clone size are taken from that table; D and trimming were inferred from the DNA. The repertoire consists of some 170,000 clones, with about 90% occurring once and the leading ten covering 0.95% to 1.5%. Adults between about 18 and 95 years of age took part from 24 US areas. Sequenced input: PBMCs or T cells enriched from blood (not recorded which). The source of this sequence is a human donor with acute COVID-19. The donor label of this sample is uncertain.

In DNA, the CDR3 is TGTGCCAGCAGCTTGGGGTTCAGTGGACAGTGGGCGTCCTACGAGCAGTACTTC. Amino acids: CASSLGFSGQWASYEQYF. The rearrangement joins TRBV7-9 to TRBJ2-7; D perhaps matches TRBD1 (6 bases). Germline values: CDR1 SEHNR, CDR2 FQNEAQ (reference sequence). V shed 3 bases and J shed 1 base, with 22 bases lying between them. The CDR3 loop spans 18 amino acids.